The 13 T cell receptor beta chains presented below share a single source sample, sequenced in a study of blood T cell repertoires in COVID-19. Produced via immunoSEQ multiplex PCR; TCRdb's table is partial and in-frame only. The sample holds 340,000 or so clones, 80% to 90% seen once. Sequenced sample: peripheral blood. Source of these receptors: a man between 45 and 60 years old with active or convalescent COVID-19.

This clone showed up just a few times. The chain links TRBV5-1 to TRBJ2-7; 7 nucleotides align to TRBD1. J was trimmed by 7 bases and V by 4 bases; bases with no gene match: 11. The CDR3 contains 14 residues. The germline V gene has CDR1 SGHRS and CDR2 YFSETQ. In nucleotides, the CDR3 is TGCGCCAGCAGCCGTTCGGGACAGCTCGAAGAGCAGTACTTC. It encodes CASSRSGQLEEQYF.

This rearrangement joins TRBV10-3 to TRBJ2-7; possibly TRBD2 for D (6 bases). This CDR3 region has 15 residues. V lost 3 bases and J lost 0, with 12 bases in between. In germline, CDR1 is ENHRY, CDR2 SYGVKD. This chain's CDR3 is CAISEEGLSSYEQYF. For the CDR3, the DNA is TGTGCCATCAGTGAAGAGGGACTGAGCTCCTACGAGCAGTACTTC.

Concerning this clone: At the DNA level, this CDR3 is encoded by other sequences in the same sample as well. The chain links TRBV10-3 to TRBJ1-6, with 9 positions matching TRBD1. With 4 bases clipped from V and 9 bases from J, the junction kept 4 bases outside the gene matches. The CDR3 extends over 14 amino acids. CDR1 and CDR2 from the germline V gene are ENHRY and SYGVKD. CDR3 amino acids: CAISVGDRASPLHF. In nucleotides, the CDR3 is TGTGCCATCAGTGTAGGGGACAGGGCTTCACCCCTCCACTTT.

J is TRBJ1-4 and V is TRBV19; D ambiguous. V was clipped by 3 bases and J by 0 bases, with 8 bases between them. CDR3 size: 15 residues. Germline assignment: CDR1 LNHDA and CDR2 SQIVND (reference sequence). This chain's CDR3 is CASSIGPATNEKLFF. The CDR3 nucleotides are TGTGCCAGTAGTATTGGGCCTGCAACTAATGAAAAACTGTTTTTT.

The genes are TRBV10-3 and TRBJ2-1, with TRBD1 matching over 9 bases. Looked up from germline, CDR1 is ENHRY and CDR2 is SYGVKD. The CDR3 is 16 residues long. With 0 bases clipped from V and 5 bases from J, the junction kept 5 bases outside the gene matches. The CDR3 sequence is CAISESGDRVDNEQFF. As DNA, the CDR3 is TGTGCCATCAGTGAGTCTGGGGACAGGGTGGACAATGAGCAGTTCTTC.

The chain combines TRBV28 with TRBJ2-7; 7 positions match TRBD1. V shed 5 bases, J shed 2 bases, and the junction held 12 bases outside the gene matches. This CDR3 has 16 amino acids. Looked up from germline, CDR1 is MDHEN and CDR2 is SYDVKM. The DNA of the CDR3 is TGTGCCAGCAGTCCATTTCTTGGACAGGCAGCCTACGAGCAGTACTTC. Its protein product is CASSPFLGQAAYEQYF.

This rearrangement joins TRBV28 to TRBJ1-2, with 9 positions matching TRBD1. Unmatched junction bases numbered 9, after V lost 7 bases and J lost 6 bases. CDR3 length equals 14 residues. Germline values: CDR1 MDHEN, CDR2 SYDVKM. The CDR3 DNA sequence: TGTGCCAGCAAACCTCCGGGACAGGGCCATGGCTACACCTTC. Encoded protein: CASKPPGQGHGYTF.

The chain couples TRBV19 to TRBJ2-1; 11 bases align to TRBD2. The germline CDR1 and CDR2 sequences are LNHDA and SQIVND (reference sequence). After removal of 5 bases from V and 6 bases from J, the junction contained 6 bases not matched to a gene. The CDR3 is made up of 15 amino acids. CDR3 in amino acids: CASSLAGGPPNEQFF. The CDR3 nucleotides are TGTGCCAGTAGTTTAGCGGGAGGGCCTCCCAATGAGCAGTTCTTC.

With respect to this clone: A read error may account for a junction end that differs from germline. This sequence joins TRBV10-3 and TRBJ1-5; D is possibly TRBD1 (5 bases). The CDR3 length is 14 residues. Germline CDR1 reads ENHRY; CDR2 reads SYGVKD. This chain's CDR3 is CAISQTESNQSQHF. The CDR3 region has the DNA TGTGCCATCAGTCAGACAGAGAGCAATCAGTCCCAGCATTTT.

V is TRBV2 and J is TRBJ2-5; 11 nucleotides line up with TRBD2. Per germline, CDR1 SNHLY and CDR2 FYNNEI. CDR3 length: 16 residues. V lost 7 bases and J lost 6; bases outside the gene matches: 13. In nucleotides, the CDR3 is TGTGCCAGCATGGCCCCCACTAGCGGGAGTATAAAGACCCAGTACTTC. It translates to CASMAPTSGSIKTQYF.

The J gene is TRBJ1-5, the V gene TRBV28; D is ambiguous. Germline values: CDR1 MDHEN, CDR2 SYDVKM. Trimming cost V 6 bases and J 5 bases, with 5 bases left between them. The length of the CDR3 is 11 residues. For the CDR3, the DNA is TGTGCCAGCAGCGTAGATCAGCCCCAGCATTTT. Residues: CASSVDQPQHF. Using reference TRBV28 and TRBJ1-5 for the parts outside the CDR3, the full variable domain is DVKVTQSSRYLVKRTGEKVFLECVQDMDHENMFWYRQDPGLGLRLIYFSYDVKMKEKGDIPEGYSVSREKKERFSLILESASTNQTSMYLCASSVDQPQHFGDGTRLSIL.

The chain links TRBV18 to TRBJ1-3, with D hard to call. Germline CDR1 KGHSH, CDR2 LQKENI. V was pared by 3 bases and J by 0 bases, with 3 bases between. The CDR3 is made up of 13 amino acids. The CDR3 coding sequence is TGTGCCAGCTCACCCAGCTCTGGAAACACCATATATTTT. As protein: CASSPSSGNTIYF.

This clone has more than one count but fewer than ten. V is TRBV29-1 and J is TRBJ2-3; D might be TRBD2 (7 bases). The CDR3 is 14 residues long. The V and J ends lost 7 bases and 8 bases respectively, with 22 bases between them. Germline V lookup: CDR1 SQVTM, CDR2 ANQGSEA. This CDR3 is CSGRGGAEGGTQYF. CDR3 DNA sequence: TGCAGCGGAAGAGGGGGGGCTGAAGGAGGTACGCAGTATTTT.